The clone carrying this T cell receptor beta chain was detected a few times. As yet, its antigen is unknown. This specimen belongs to a study of T cells in localized non-small cell lung cancer. Findings and limits, study-wide: Longer survival (overall) was linked to higher T cell density in blood. Uninvolved adjacent lung, not tumor, had the highest T cell clonality. Adjacent lung tissue had a median around 50 of the top 100 clones found in the tumor.

Assay: immunoSEQ multiplex PCR; the TCRdb copy retains only in-frame clones and omits some. The sample holds 1,000 or so clones, roughly 23% seen once. Germline V gene sequence: CDR1 SGDLS, CDR2 YYNGEE. The CDR3 consists of 14 residues. V lost 6 bases, J lost 6 bases, and 7 bases stayed unmatched. The sample in question was normal lung tissue next to the tumor, obtained before any cancer treatment. The V call is TRBV9, the J call TRBJ2-3, with 10 nucleotides matching TRBD2. This TCR derives from a man aged 35 to 69 with stage I lung adenocarcinoma. The CDR3, as DNA: TGTGCCAGCAATCCGCTAGCGGGAGCCGATACGCAGTATTTT. Its protein is CASNPLAGADTQYF.